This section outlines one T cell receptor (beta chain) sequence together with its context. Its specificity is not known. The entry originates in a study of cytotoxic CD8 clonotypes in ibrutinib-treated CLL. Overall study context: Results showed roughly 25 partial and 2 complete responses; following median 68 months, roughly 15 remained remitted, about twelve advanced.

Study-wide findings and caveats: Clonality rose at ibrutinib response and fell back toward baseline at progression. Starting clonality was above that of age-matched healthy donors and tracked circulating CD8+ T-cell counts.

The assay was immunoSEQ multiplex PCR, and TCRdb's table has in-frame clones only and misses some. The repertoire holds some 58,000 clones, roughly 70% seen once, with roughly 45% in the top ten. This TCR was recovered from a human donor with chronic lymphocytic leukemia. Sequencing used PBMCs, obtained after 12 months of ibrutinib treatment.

The CDR3 region is CASSPSPAGAHNEQFF. CDR3 DNA sequence: TGTGCCAGCAGCCCCTCCCCAGCGGGAGCCCACAATGAGCAGTTCTTC. The chain joins TRBV25-1 to TRBJ2-1, with 8 bases that match TRBD2. Trimming took 6 bases from V and 5 from J; bases not matched to a gene: 12. CDR3 size: 16 residues. The germline gives CDR1 MGHDK, CDR2 SYGVNS.